This is a list of T cell receptor beta chains from one sample in a study of shared clonotypes between healthy human individuals. The protocol was immunoSEQ multiplex PCR, while the TCRdb copy is restricted to in-frame clones and leaves out a portion. The profile shows about 690,000 clones, less than 95% of them singletons. Sequenced: memory CD8+ T cells from PBMCs. These receptors were obtained from a man younger than 30 in good health. Some clones in this sample may be carry-over from other donors' samples. Both conserved end residues are trimmed from each CDR3. D genes are given only for firm matches.

14 TRBJ2-7 TRBV18 - ASSPLASTGYYEQY
11 - TRBV27 - ASSFGSTYEQY
14 TRBJ2-7 TRBV28 TRBD1 ASSLAGGQGSDEQY
13 TRBJ2-7 TRBV11-3 - ASSLESSTGFEQY
10 TRBJ1-4 TRBV6-1 - AGSQGGEKLF
12 TRBJ1-5 TRBV2 TRBD1 ASRSRDRIQPQH
16 TRBJ2-2 TRBV2 TRBD1 ASSPSGTGGLRAGELF
11 TRBJ2-7 TRBV10-1 - ASSEQGSYEQY
15 TRBJ2-7 TRBV4-2 TRBD2 ASSQEGSGLVVYEQY
15 TRBJ2-3 TRBV7-9 TRBD2 ASSLPLGRDYTDTQY
12 TRBJ2-7 TRBV5-4 - ASSLQGMGYEQY
13 TRBJ2-1 TRBV7-9 TRBD2 ASSSGLGFSNEQF
14 TRBJ2-1 TRBV7-8 TRBD2 ASQAYSGSAYNEQF
12 TRBJ2-7 TRBV14 - ASSQVGGPYEQY
12 TRBJ1-3 TRBV7-9 - ASNSVGSGNTIY
16 TRBJ2-2 TRBV5-1 TRBD1 ASSSLYLTGAGTGELF
11 TRBJ2-7 TRBV6-5 - ASSRAEAYEQY
11 TRBJ2-5 TRBV11-2 - ASSLILGETQY
12 - TRBV25-1 - ASSERWQSYEQY
13 TRBJ2-3 TRBV29-1 TRBD1 SAPLQAGGMDTQY
13 TRBJ2-7 TRBV11-2 TRBD1 ASSFAYGQGSEQY
10 TRBJ1-1 TRBV28 - ASSLPPTEAF
13 TRBJ2-1 TRBV6-4 - ASSFDGSSNNEQF
11 TRBJ2-7 TRBV7-8 - ASSLAAPYEQY
14 TRBJ2-1 TRBV14 - ASSQDFWGSLYGQF
14 TRBJ2-1 TRBV6-1 - ASSEARTSVDNEQF